A single sample gave rise to the 7 T cell receptor beta chains below, sequenced in a study of patients and donors after allogeneic stem cell transplantation. MiXCR, run by TCRdb on the RT-PCR reads, gives a single entry per CDR3 protein. There are 920,000 or so distinct CDR3 sequences in the sample; roughly 17% occur only once, and around 5.5% lies in the top ten. Sequenced material: blood, either unsorted or a sorted T cell fraction (not recorded which). Receptors originate from a human donor who was either an allogeneic HSCT recipient or a stem cell or donor lymphocyte infusion donor (not recorded which). It is not recorded whose cells these are; they may come from a transplant donor.

This clonotype occurred many times. V usage is TRBV9 and J usage is TRBJ2-7; D uncertain. In germline, CDR1 is SGDLS, CDR2 YYNGEE. The CDR3 covers 14 residues. Trimming cost V 0 bases and J 2 bases, with 9 bases left between them. This chain's CDR3 is CASSVGAEPYEQYF. The CDR3 region has the DNA TGTGCCAGCAGCGTAGGGGCAGAACCCTACGAGCAGTACTTC.

This clonotype showed up just a few times. The J gene is TRBJ2-2, the V gene TRBV20-1; 7 bases are shared with TRBD1. After removal of 4 bases from V and 6 bases from J, the junction contained 14 bases not matched to a gene. This CDR3 spans 16 amino acids. Germline V gene lookup returns CDR1 DFQATT and CDR2 SNEGSKA (reference sequence). CDR3: CSATNYGTVNPGELFF. Written as DNA, the CDR3 is TGCAGTGCTACGAACTACGGGACAGTCAATCCCGGGGAGCTGTTTTTT.

In this sample, this clonotype turned up a few times. V gene TRBV12-3 or TRBV12-4 combines with J gene TRBJ1-2; unclear D gene. Trimming removed 3 bases at V and 0 bases at J, with 11 bases between. CDR3 size: 15 residues. The CDR3 DNA reads as TGTGCCAGCAGTTTCGAGTCCGCCTCTAACTATGGCTACACCTTC. Protein sequence: CASSFESASNYGYTF.

The J gene is TRBJ2-7, the V gene TRBV2, with no clear D. Deletions cut 0 bases from V and 6 bases from J, with 21 bases between. The CDR3 has 17 amino acids. CDR1 and CDR2 (germline): SNHLY, FYNNEI. CDR3 amino acids: CASSEAAGALWVFEQYF. CDR3 bases: TGTGCCAGCAGTGAAGCAGCAGGCGCCCTTTGGGTTTTCGAGCAGTACTTC.

This clonotype was counted a few times. The V gene is TRBV7-9, the J gene TRBJ1-2; TRBD1 matches at 9 bases. Germline loops: CDR1 SEHNR, CDR2 FQNEAQ (reference sequence). The length of the CDR3 is 13 residues. Trimming cost V 8 bases and J 8 bases; bases outside gene matches: 9. The CDR3 sequence: CASRGQGRPGYTF. The CDR3 DNA is TGTGCCAGCCGAGGACAGGGGCGACCCGGCTACACCTTC. Based on the CDR3 plus reference TRBV7-9 and TRBJ1-2, the full variable domain is DTGVSQNPRHKITKRGQNVTFRCDPISEHNRLYWYRQTLGQGPEFLTYFQNEAQLEKSRLLSDRFSAERPKGSFSTLEIQRTEQGDSAMYLCASRGQGRPGYTFGSGTRLTVV.

This clonotype appeared a few times. The rearrangement links TRBV30 to TRBJ1-1, with D unresolved. V dropped 0 bases and J dropped 3 bases, with 11 bases sitting between them. Germline-derived CDR1 and CDR2 are GTSNPN and SVGIG (reference sequence). The CDR3 has 14 amino acids. For the CDR3, the DNA is TGTGCCTGGAGTGTAGGCCTTGGGGACACTGAAGCTTTCTTT. Protein: CAWSVGLGDTEAFF.

This clonotype has just a few counts. This sequence joins TRBV27 and TRBJ1-6; TRBD1 matches at 10 bases. The CDR3 spans 15 residues. Per germline, CDR1 MNHEY and CDR2 SMNVEV (reference sequence). V dropped 6 bases and J dropped 10; count of bases not matched to a gene: 9. The CDR3 sequence: CASRTLRDRGSPLHF. The CDR3 DNA reads TGTGCCAGCAGAACACTCCGGGACAGGGGCTCACCCCTCCACTTT.